Listed below are T cell receptor beta chains from one sample, sequenced in a study of Graves' ophthalmopathy and Graves' hyperthyroidism. A single record per CDR3 protein comes from TCRdb applying MiXCR to the multiplex PCR reads. This sample carries 620,000 or so distinct CDR3 sequences, about 24% of them seen once, and the ten largest clones take more than 5.5%. The sample consisted of peripheral blood. Receptors originate from a woman aged 18 to 35 with stable Graves' hyperthyroidism. Some clones in this sample may be carry-over from other donors' samples. The CDR3 runs from the conserved cysteine through the conserved F or W. Each record gives: D gene, clone size, V gene, J gene, CDR3 DNA, CDR3 protein. D genes are given only for firm matches. Expanded clones are given a class, and other clones once, few, many or no size at all.

D gene: .; clone size: .; V gene: TRBV5-1; J gene: TRBJ1-2; CDR3 DNA: TGCGCCAGCAGCTTGGGGGATAGGGATGGCTACACCTTC; CDR3 protein: CASSLGDRDGYTF
D gene: .; clone size: many; V gene: TRBV19; J gene: TRBJ1-5; CDR3 DNA: TGTGCCAGTAATATACGGGACATCGTTCAGCCCCAGCATTTT; CDR3 protein: CASNIRDIVQPQHF
D gene: .; clone size: many; V gene: TRBV30; J gene: TRBJ2-7; CDR3 DNA: TGTGCCTGGAGTGTAGAACCGTATGAGCAGTACTTC; CDR3 protein: CAWSVEPYEQYF
D gene: .; clone size: many; V gene: TRBV2; J gene: TRBJ1-2; CDR3 DNA: TGTGCCAGCAGTCCTCTAAGGAGGTATGGCTACACCTTC; CDR3 protein: CASSPLRRYGYTF
D gene: TRBD1; clone size: .; V gene: TRBV6-2/TRBV6-3; J gene: TRBJ2-7; CDR3 DNA: TGTGCCAGCAGACCTACAGGGGCCGAAACCTACGAGCAGTACTTC; CDR3 protein: CASRPTGAETYEQYF
D gene: .; clone size: many; V gene: TRBV6-2/TRBV6-3; J gene: TRBJ1-1; CDR3 DNA: TGTGCCAGCAGTCGACAGGTACGTGAAGCTTTCTTT; CDR3 protein: CASSRQVREAFF
D gene: .; clone size: many; V gene: TRBV2; J gene: TRBJ1-2; CDR3 DNA: TGTGCCAGCAGTGAAGGGACCAACTATGGCTACACCTTC; CDR3 protein: CASSEGTNYGYTF
D gene: TRBD1; clone size: once; V gene: TRBV27; J gene: TRBJ2-5; CDR3 DNA: TGTGCCAGCAGTTCAGCGCAGGGGGTCCAAGAGACCCAGTACTTC; CDR3 protein: CASSSAQGVQETQYF
D gene: .; clone size: .; V gene: TRBV20-1; J gene: TRBJ1-1; CDR3 DNA: TGCAGTGCTACCCCATCGGGTTGGACTGAAGCTTGCTTT; CDR3 protein: CSATPSGWTEACF
D gene: TRBD1; clone size: many; V gene: TRBV19; J gene: TRBJ1-1; CDR3 DNA: TGTGCCAGTAGTCCCGAGGGGGCATGGACTGAAGCTTTCTTT; CDR3 protein: CASSPEGAWTEAFF
D gene: TRBD2; clone size: many; V gene: TRBV6-5; J gene: TRBJ2-7; CDR3 DNA: TGTGCCAGCAGTTACAAGGGACTAGCGGGAGGTACTGAGCAGTACTTC; CDR3 protein: CASSYKGLAGGTEQYF
D gene: .; clone size: .; V gene: TRBV30; J gene: TRBJ1-1; CDR3 DNA: TGTGCCAGGATGGCAGACACTGAAGCTTTCTTT; CDR3 protein: CARMADTEAFF
D gene: .; clone size: many; V gene: TRBV20-1; J gene: TRBJ2-5; CDR3 DNA: TGCAGTGCTATACATTTACAAGAGACCCAGTACTTC; CDR3 protein: CSAIHLQETQYF
D gene: .; clone size: many; V gene: TRBV6-1; J gene: TRBJ1-6; CDR3 DNA: TGTGCCAGCAGGCAAAGACCACAGGCGAATAATTCACCCCTCCACTTT; CDR3 protein: CASRQRPQANNSPLHF
D gene: TRBD1; clone size: few; V gene: TRBV5-1; J gene: TRBJ2-3; CDR3 DNA: TGCGCCAGCAGCTTCCCGGGACAGAGCACAGATACGCAGTATTTT; CDR3 protein: CASSFPGQSTDTQYF
D gene: TRBD1; clone size: .; V gene: TRBV4-1; J gene: TRBJ2-5; CDR3 DNA: TGCGCCAGCAGCCAGCCGGGACAGGGATCGGAGACCCAGTACTTC; CDR3 protein: CASSQPGQGSETQYF
D gene: TRBD2; clone size: many; V gene: TRBV2; J gene: TRBJ2-2; CDR3 DNA: TGTGCCAGCATGGGACTAGCGGGGAACACCGGGGAGCTGTTTTTT; CDR3 protein: CASMGLAGNTGELFF
D gene: .; clone size: many; V gene: TRBV7-8; J gene: TRBJ1-6; CDR3 DNA: TGTGCCAGCAGCCCCGGGACACAATATAATTCACCCCTCCACTTT; CDR3 protein: CASSPGTQYNSPLHF
D gene: .; clone size: many; V gene: TRBV28; J gene: TRBJ2-7; CDR3 DNA: TGTGCCAGCAGTTTATCGGGGCGGGAAGGGGAAGAGCAGTACTTC; CDR3 protein: CASSLSGREGEEQYF
D gene: TRBD2; clone size: many; V gene: TRBV6-1; J gene: TRBJ2-3; CDR3 DNA: TGTGCCAGCAGACCGGGACTAGCGTCAGATACGCAGTATTTT; CDR3 protein: CASRPGLASDTQYF
D gene: .; clone size: .; V gene: TRBV10-1; J gene: TRBJ2-2; CDR3 DNA: TGCGCCAGCAGTGAGTCAAATTTCGTCTCGGATACCGGGGAGCTGTTTTTT; CDR3 protein: CASSESNFVSDTGELFF
D gene: TRBD1; clone size: many; V gene: TRBV12-3/TRBV12-4; J gene: TRBJ2-2; CDR3 DNA: TGTGCCAGCAGTCCTGACAGGGCCGGGGAGCTGTTTTTT; CDR3 protein: CASSPDRAGELFF
D gene: TRBD1; clone size: few; V gene: TRBV11-1; J gene: TRBJ2-4; CDR3 DNA: TGTGCCAGCAGCCAAGACAGGGGCACCAAAAACATTCAGTACTTC; CDR3 protein: CASSQDRGTKNIQYF
D gene: TRBD2; clone size: many; V gene: TRBV12-3/TRBV12-4; J gene: TRBJ2-5; CDR3 DNA: TGTGCCAGCAGGCCCCAGTGGGCTAGCGGGAGTCCCCAGTACTTC; CDR3 protein: CASRPQWASGSPQYF
D gene: .; clone size: many; V gene: TRBV19; J gene: TRBJ1-1; CDR3 DNA: TGTGCCAGTAGTACCCCCCGCGGCCAGGGAGGAGCTTTCTTT; CDR3 protein: CASSTPRGQGGAFF
D gene: TRBD2; clone size: many; V gene: TRBV28; J gene: TRBJ2-7; CDR3 DNA: TGTGCCAGTAGGATATCGGGGGGACCCTCCTACGAGCAGTACTTC; CDR3 protein: CASRISGGPSYEQYF
D gene: .; clone size: .; V gene: TRBV7-2; J gene: TRBJ1-6; CDR3 DNA: TGTGCCAGCAGTCTCCTAGCGGGCGGCTCACCCCTCCACTTT; CDR3 protein: CASSLLAGGSPLHF
D gene: .; clone size: many; V gene: TRBV7-9; J gene: TRBJ1-1; CDR3 DNA: TGTGCCAGCACCCCGACGGTAAACACTGAAGCTTTCTTT; CDR3 protein: CASTPTVNTEAFF
D gene: TRBD2; clone size: few; V gene: TRBV5-1; J gene: TRBJ2-5; CDR3 DNA: TGCGCCAGCAGCTTGAGCGGGGGCGTGGAGACCCAGTACTTC; CDR3 protein: CASSLSGGVETQYF
D gene: .; clone size: .; V gene: TRBV20-1; J gene: TRBJ2-4; CDR3 DNA: TGCAGTGCTAGAGGTGTTACAGCCAAAAACATTCAGTACTTC; CDR3 protein: CSARGVTAKNIQYF